Given below is one T cell receptor (beta chain) in context. Germline V CDR1 and CDR2: GTSNPN, SVGIG (reference sequence). This CDR3 contains 13 residues. The germline V and J ends were trimmed by 7 bases and 2 bases, with 14 bases remaining between them. The data belong to a study of shared T cell receptors in the human thymus. Assay used: immunoSEQ multiplex PCR; TCRdb lists only in-frame clones, some missing. The table records roughly 560,000 clones, more than 75% of them present only once. These data are also associated with another study on human thymus T cells. That source adds: Donor material was obtained from healthy Finnish infants undergoing corrective surgery for congenital heart defects. Usage of V and J genes appeared biased in thymic and blood repertoires. The related literature has documented a marked overlap of thymic repertoires among unrelated individuals.

The source is a boy under two years old with a congenital heart defect. The material sequenced was thymocytes. The genes are TRBV30 and TRBJ2-5, with D possibly TRBD1 on 5 matching bases. The CDR3 DNA reads TGTGCCTATCTAAGACGGACACAAGAGACCCAGTACTTC. Translating it yields CAYLRRTQETQYF.